A selection of T cell receptor beta chains follows, all from one sample in a study of blood T cell repertoires in COVID-19. TCRdb's table, derived via immunoSEQ multiplex PCR, lists solely in-frame clones and lacks some. The sample includes approximately 250,000 clones, approximately 88% seen only once; the top ten take 10% to 13%. The sequenced material came from peripheral blood. The receptors derive from a woman in her sixties or seventies with COVID-19, enrolled during active disease. CDR3s include the opening cysteine and the closing phenylalanine or tryptophan. The D gene is left open where the match is weak. A clone size is listed for some rows: how often the clone was seen (once, few, many), or a class if it is expanded.

CDR3nt	CDR3aa	abundance	d_gene	j_gene	v_gene	len
TGTGCCAGCAGTAGTAATAGGGGGCGGTACGAGCAGTACTTC	CASSSNRGRYEQYF	-	TRBD1	TRBJ2-7	TRBV6-5	14
TGTGCCAGCAGCTTCCGGTTGAACACTGAAGCTTTCTTT	CASSFRLNTEAFF	-	-	TRBJ1-1	TRBV7-9	13
TGTGCCAGCTCACCACCGACAGCCGTCCTCACTGAAGCTTTCTTT	CASSPPTAVLTEAFF	-	-	TRBJ1-1	TRBV18	15
TGTGCCAGCAGCCCTGGACAGGGGGCCGACGAGCAGTACTTC	CASSPGQGADEQYF	-	TRBD1	TRBJ2-7	TRBV11-3	14
TGCGCCAGCAGCTTTTGGGAGCCTTGGCCCCTCCACTTT	CASSFWEPWPLHF	-	-	TRBJ1-6	TRBV5-1	13
TGTGCCAGCAGCCTCGGGACACCCGCAACTAATGAAAAACTGTTTTTT	CASSLGTPATNEKLFF	-	-	TRBJ1-4	TRBV3-1/TRBV3-2	16
TGTGCCAGCGCCCCTTTCTATAGCGGGAGCAATGAGCAGTTCTTC	CASAPFYSGSNEQFF	-	TRBD2	TRBJ2-1	TRBV11-2	15
TGTGCCAGCAGTCTAGCGGGCGGGGGAAACTACGAGCAGTACTTC	CASSLAGGGNYEQYF	once	TRBD2	TRBJ2-7	TRBV6-4	15
TGTGCCAGCAGCGTAGACTTTTCACCCCTCCACTTT	CASSVDFSPLHF	-	-	TRBJ1-6	TRBV9	12
TGTGCCACCAGTGATCCGCCCCTGGGACAGGGTGCAGATACGCAGTATTTT	CATSDPPLGQGADTQYF	-	TRBD1	TRBJ2-3	TRBV24-1	17
TGTGCCACCAGGCGGGGGTCGGCAAACACTGAAGCTTTCTTT	CATRRGSANTEAFF	-	-	TRBJ1-1	TRBV19	14
TGTGCCAGCAGCCTTACCAACGTAGCGGGAGTTAGCTACGAGCAGTACTTC	CASSLTNVAGVSYEQYF	-	TRBD2	TRBJ2-7	TRBV7-2	17
TGCGCCAGCAGCCAAGGTACCGGGACAGCATATGGCTACACCTTC	CASSQGTGTAYGYTF	-	TRBD1	TRBJ1-2	TRBV4-3	15
TGTGCCAGCAGCCGGACAGGCTATGGCTACACCTTC	CASSRTGYGYTF	-	TRBD1	TRBJ1-2	TRBV14	12
TGTGCCAGCAGCCAAGAATACCCCAGCGGTTATAGCTCCTACGAGCAGTACTTC	CASSQEYPSGYSSYEQYF	-	-	TRBJ2-7	TRBV3-1/TRBV3-2	18
TGCGCCAGCAGCCAAGACCGGACCGGGACTAGGAGCCACAATGAGCAGTTCTTC	CASSQDRTGTRSHNEQFF	-	TRBD2	TRBJ2-1	TRBV4-1	18
TGTGCCAGCAGTTTATCTACCTACTACGAGCAGTACTTC	CASSLSTYYEQYF	few	-	TRBJ2-7	TRBV27	13
TGTGCCAGCAGCTATAGACAGGGGGGATCCCAAGCTTTCTTT	CASSYRQGGSQAFF	-	TRBD1	TRBJ1-1	TRBV5-6	14
TGTGCCAGCAGTACTAGCGGAACCACGAGGGAGCTGTTTTTT	CASSTSGTTRELFF	-	TRBD2	TRBJ2-2	TRBV6-6	14
TGTGCCATCTCTCAGGACAGCTACGAGCAGTACTTC	CAISQDSYEQYF	-	-	TRBJ2-7	TRBV10-3	12
TGTGCCAGTAGTGAGGCAGGGTTCCACACAGATACGCAGTATTTT	CASSEAGFHTDTQYF	-	-	TRBJ2-3	TRBV19	15
TGTGCCAGCTCACCAACAGGGGGCCATTCACCCCTCCACTTT	CASSPTGGHSPLHF	-	TRBD1	TRBJ1-6	TRBV18	14
TGTGCCAGCAGTTTATCTCTACAGGGGGAGAACACTGAAGCTTTCTTT	CASSLSLQGENTEAFF	-	TRBD1	TRBJ1-1	TRBV27	16
TGCGCCAGCAGCTTGGTACTAGGCGGGGAGCTGTTTTTT	CASSLVLGGELFF	-	-	TRBJ2-2	TRBV5-1	13
TGCGCCAGCAGCTTGGCGAGGGTAACCGACTTCCAAGAGACCCAGTACTTC	CASSLARVTDFQETQYF	-	-	TRBJ2-5	TRBV5-1	17
TGTGCCAGCAGCTTCGGGGGGGCCTCTGCCGAGCAGTACTTC	CASSFGGASAEQYF	-	TRBD2	TRBJ2-7	TRBV7-9	14
TGTGCCAGCAAACAGCAGGGTGGAAACACCATATATTTT	CASKQQGGNTIYF	-	-	TRBJ1-3	TRBV27	13
TGTGCCAGCAGCTTAACGCAGGGGACTGAAGCTTTCTTT	CASSLTQGTEAFF	few	-	TRBJ1-1	TRBV7-3	13
TGTGCCAGCAGCTCCGGGAATCAGCCCCAGCATTTT	CASSSGNQPQHF	-	-	TRBJ1-5	TRBV27	12
TGTGCCAGCAGTTACAGCGGGAGGAACACCGGGGAGCTGTTTTTT	CASSYSGRNTGELFF	few	TRBD2	TRBJ2-2	TRBV6-2/TRBV6-3	15
TGTGCCAGCAGCTTAGGACAGGGAGGAGGCTACACCTTC	CASSLGQGGGYTF	-	TRBD1	TRBJ1-2	TRBV7-2	13
TGTGCCAGTAGTAAACTAGCGGGCGTCAACAATGAGCAGTTCTTC	CASSKLAGVNNEQFF	-	TRBD2	TRBJ2-1	TRBV19	15
TGTGCCAGCAGTTTATCGACAGGGACGTACACCGGGGAGCTGTTTTTT	CASSLSTGTYTGELFF	-	TRBD1	TRBJ2-2	TRBV27	16
TGTGCCAGCAGCCCGACAGGGGGGAACAATGAGCAGTTCTTC	CASSPTGGNNEQFF	-	TRBD1	TRBJ2-1	TRBV7-6	14
TGTGCCAGCAGAGGAACTGGGGGGGCCTACAATGAGCAGTTCTTC	CASRGTGGAYNEQFF	-	TRBD2	TRBJ2-1	TRBV2	15
TGTGCCAGCAGCTTTTCGGGGACAGGGGATCAGCCCCAGCATTTT	CASSFSGTGDQPQHF	-	TRBD1	TRBJ1-5	TRBV7-8	15
TGTGCCAGCAGCTTAGTTGGCAGAGGAAACACCATATATTTT	CASSLVGRGNTIYF	-	-	TRBJ1-3	TRBV11-3	14
TGTGCCAGCAGTCGGCGCGATAGCGGGAGGGATGAGCAGTTCTTC	CASSRRDSGRDEQFF	few	TRBD2	TRBJ2-1	TRBV11-3	15
TGTGCCAGCAGTGAGAGGGGGCGGCTACTGATGAACACTGAAGCTTTCTTT	CASSERGRLLMNTEAFF	-	TRBD1	TRBJ1-1	TRBV6-4	17
TGTGCCAGCAGCCCTGGACTAGCGGGGGGCACAGATACGCAGTATTTT	CASSPGLAGGTDTQYF	-	TRBD2	TRBJ2-3	TRBV11-3	16
TGTGCCAGCAGCGTAGGCGTTAGCGGGAGAAACCCTCCCTACGAGCAGTACTTC	CASSVGVSGRNPPYEQYF	once	TRBD2	TRBJ2-7	TRBV9	18
TGTGCCAGCAGGCCGAGGGTATCTGGAAACACCATATATTTT	CASRPRVSGNTIYF	-	-	TRBJ1-3	TRBV27	14
TGCGCCAGCAGCTGGCTGTCGTCCCCCCCCACTGAAGCTTTCTTT	CASSWLSSPPTEAFF	once	-	TRBJ1-1	TRBV5-1	15
TGTGCCAGCAGCCAACAGGGAAACTCCTACGAGCAGTACTTC	CASSQQGNSYEQYF	-	-	TRBJ2-7	TRBV7-9	14
TGTGCCAGCAGACTAAATGAAAAACTGTTTTTT	CASRLNEKLFF	-	-	TRBJ1-4	TRBV6-5	11
TGTGCCAGCAGCCAGGGGGGGATGACTGGAAACACCATATATTTT	CASSQGGMTGNTIYF	-	-	TRBJ1-3	TRBV3-1/TRBV3-2	15
TGTGCCAGCAGCTTAGATTGGCGGGAAGGGAACACTGAAGCTTTCTTT	CASSLDWREGNTEAFF	-	-	TRBJ1-1	TRBV11-3	16
TGTGCCAGCAGTCAACGAACAGGGGGGGAGACCCAGTACTTC	CASSQRTGGETQYF	once	TRBD1	TRBJ2-5	TRBV2	14
TGCGCCAGCAGCCCCCTAGCGTTAAGAGGTAATGAGCAGTTCTTC	CASSPLALRGNEQFF	-	-	TRBJ2-1	TRBV5-1	15
TGTGCCAGCAGCTACCCTGGGGCGTCCGGGGAGCTGTTTTTT	CASSYPGASGELFF	-	-	TRBJ2-2	TRBV6-5	14
TGCGCCAGCAGCTTCGGTGACGGGGGAGAGACCCAGTACTTC	CASSFGDGGETQYF	-	-	TRBJ2-5	TRBV5-1	14
TGTGCCAGCAGTAAGCGGGACGGCCAAGAGACCCAGTACTTC	CASSKRDGQETQYF	-	TRBD2	TRBJ2-5	TRBV5-4	14